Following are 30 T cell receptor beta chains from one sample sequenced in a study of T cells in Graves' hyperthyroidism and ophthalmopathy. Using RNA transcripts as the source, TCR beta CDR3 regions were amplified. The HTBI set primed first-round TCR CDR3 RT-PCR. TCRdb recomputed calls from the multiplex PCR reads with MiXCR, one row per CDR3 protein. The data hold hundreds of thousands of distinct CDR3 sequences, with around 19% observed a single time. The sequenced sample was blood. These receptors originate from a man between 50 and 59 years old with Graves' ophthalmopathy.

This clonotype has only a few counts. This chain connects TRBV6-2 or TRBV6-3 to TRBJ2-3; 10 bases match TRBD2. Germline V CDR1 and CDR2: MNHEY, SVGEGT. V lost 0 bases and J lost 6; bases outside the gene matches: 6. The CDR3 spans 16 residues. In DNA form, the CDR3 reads TGTGCCAGCAGTTACTCGACAGCGGGAGGGCCGGATACGCAGTATTTT. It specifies CASSYSTAGGPDTQYF.

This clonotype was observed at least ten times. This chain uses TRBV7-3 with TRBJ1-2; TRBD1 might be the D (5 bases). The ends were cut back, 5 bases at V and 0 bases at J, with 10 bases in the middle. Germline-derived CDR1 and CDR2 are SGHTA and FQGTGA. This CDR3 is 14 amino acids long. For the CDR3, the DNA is TGTGCCAGCAGCCGGGACTTGACTAACTATGGCTACACCTTC. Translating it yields CASSRDLTNYGYTF.

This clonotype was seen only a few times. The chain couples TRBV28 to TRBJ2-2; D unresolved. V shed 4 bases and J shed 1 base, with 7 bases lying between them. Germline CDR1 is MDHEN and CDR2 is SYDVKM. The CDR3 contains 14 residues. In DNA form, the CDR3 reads TGTGCCAGCAGTTCAAGACGGAACACCGGGGAGCTGTTTTTT. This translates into CASSSRRNTGELFF.

CDR3 region: CASSQGGTGGTDTQYF. In DNA form, the CDR3 reads TGTGCCAGCTCACAAGGCGGGACAGGGGGCACAGATACGCAGTATTTT. This chain connects TRBV18 to TRBJ2-3; TRBD1 agrees at 10 bases. There are 16 residues in the CDR3. The ends lost 4 bases at V and 1 base at J; junction bases unmatched: 5. CDR1 is KGHSH and CDR2 is LQKENI in the germline V gene. Full variable domain (missing parts from reference TRBV18 and TRBJ2-3): NAGVMQNPRHLVRRRGQEARLRCSPMKGHSHVYWYRQLPEEGLKFMVYLQKENIIDESGMPKERFSAEFPKEGPSILRIQQVVRGDSAAYFCASSQGGTGGTDTQYFGPGTRLTVL.

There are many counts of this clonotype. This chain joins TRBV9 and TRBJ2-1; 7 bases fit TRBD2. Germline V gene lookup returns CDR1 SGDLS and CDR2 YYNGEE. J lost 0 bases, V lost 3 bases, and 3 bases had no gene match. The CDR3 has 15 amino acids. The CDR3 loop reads CASSGGGSSYNEQFF. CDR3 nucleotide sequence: TGTGCCAGCAGCGGCGGCGGGAGCTCCTACAATGAGCAGTTCTTC. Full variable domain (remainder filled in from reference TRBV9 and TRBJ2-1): DSGVTQTPKHLITATGQRVTLRCSPRSGDLSVYWYQQSLDQGLQFLIQYYNGEERAKGNILERFSAQQFPDLHSELNLSSLELGDSALYFCASSGGGSSYNEQFFGPGTRLTVL.

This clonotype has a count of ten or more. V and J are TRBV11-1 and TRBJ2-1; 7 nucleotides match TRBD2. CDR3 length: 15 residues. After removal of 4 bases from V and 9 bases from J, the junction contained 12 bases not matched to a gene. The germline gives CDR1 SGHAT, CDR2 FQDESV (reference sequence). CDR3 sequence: CASSSLAALSSEQFF. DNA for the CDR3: TGTGCCAGCAGCTCTCTAGCGGCCCTTAGTAGTGAGCAGTTCTTC. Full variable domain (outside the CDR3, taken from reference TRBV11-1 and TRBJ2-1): EAEVAQSPRYKITEKSQAVAFWCDPISGHATLYWYRQILGQGPELLVQFQDESVVDDSQLPKDRFSAERLKGVDSTLKIQPAELGDSAMYLCASSSLAALSSEQFFGPGTRLTVL.

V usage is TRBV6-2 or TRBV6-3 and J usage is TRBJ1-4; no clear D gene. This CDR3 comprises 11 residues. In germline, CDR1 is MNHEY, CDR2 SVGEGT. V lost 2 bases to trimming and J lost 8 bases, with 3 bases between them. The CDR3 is CASSYGEKLFF. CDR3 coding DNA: TGTGCCAGCAGTTACGGAGAAAAACTGTTTTTT.

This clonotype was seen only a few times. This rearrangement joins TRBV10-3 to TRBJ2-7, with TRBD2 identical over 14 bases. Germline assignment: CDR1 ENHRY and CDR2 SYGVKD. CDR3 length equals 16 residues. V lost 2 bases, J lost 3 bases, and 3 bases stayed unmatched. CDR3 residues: CAISEGGTSGSYEQYF. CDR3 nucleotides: TGTGCCATCAGTGAGGGGGGGACTAGCGGGAGCTACGAGCAGTACTTC.

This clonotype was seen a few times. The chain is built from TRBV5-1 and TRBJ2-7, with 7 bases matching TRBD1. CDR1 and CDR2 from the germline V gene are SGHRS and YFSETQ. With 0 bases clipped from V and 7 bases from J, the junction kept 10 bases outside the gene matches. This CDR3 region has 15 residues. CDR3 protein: CASSLGDSASTEQYF. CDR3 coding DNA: TGCGCCAGCAGCTTGGGGGACAGCGCATCGACGGAGCAGTACTTC.

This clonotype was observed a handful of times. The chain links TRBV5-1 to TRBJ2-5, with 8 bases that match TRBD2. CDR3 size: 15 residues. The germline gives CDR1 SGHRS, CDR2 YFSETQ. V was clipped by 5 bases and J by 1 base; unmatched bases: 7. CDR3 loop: CASSTSGGLQETQYF. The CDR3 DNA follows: TGCGCCAGCAGTACCAGCGGGGGACTCCAAGAGACCCAGTACTTC.

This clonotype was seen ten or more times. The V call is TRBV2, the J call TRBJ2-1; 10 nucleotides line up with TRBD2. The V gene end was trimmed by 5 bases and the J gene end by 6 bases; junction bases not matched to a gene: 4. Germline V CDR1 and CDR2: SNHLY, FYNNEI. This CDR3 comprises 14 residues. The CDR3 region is CASSPSGSRNEQFF. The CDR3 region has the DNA TGTGCCAGCAGTCCTAGCGGGAGTCGCAATGAGCAGTTCTTC.

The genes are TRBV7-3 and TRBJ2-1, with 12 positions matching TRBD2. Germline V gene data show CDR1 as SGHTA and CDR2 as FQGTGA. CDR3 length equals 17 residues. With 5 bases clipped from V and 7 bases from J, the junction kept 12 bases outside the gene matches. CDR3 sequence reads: CASSPRPLAGGGNEQFF. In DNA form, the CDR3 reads TGTGCCAGCAGCCCCAGACCGCTAGCGGGAGGGGGGAATGAGCAGTTCTTC. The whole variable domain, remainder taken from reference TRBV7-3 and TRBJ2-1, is GAGVSQTPSNKVTEKGKYVELRCDPISGHTALYWYRQSLGQGPEFLIYFQGTGAADDSGLPNDRFFAVRPEGSVSTLKIQRTERGDSAVYLCASSPRPLAGGGNEQFFGPGTRLTVL.

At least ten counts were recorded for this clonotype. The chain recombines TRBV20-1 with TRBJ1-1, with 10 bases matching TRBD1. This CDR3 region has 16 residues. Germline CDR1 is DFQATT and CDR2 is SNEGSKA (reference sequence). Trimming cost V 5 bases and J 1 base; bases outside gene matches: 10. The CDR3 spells CSADEGTGVGNTEAFF. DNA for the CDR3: TGCAGTGCTGATGAGGGGACAGGGGTTGGGAACACTGAAGCTTTCTTT.

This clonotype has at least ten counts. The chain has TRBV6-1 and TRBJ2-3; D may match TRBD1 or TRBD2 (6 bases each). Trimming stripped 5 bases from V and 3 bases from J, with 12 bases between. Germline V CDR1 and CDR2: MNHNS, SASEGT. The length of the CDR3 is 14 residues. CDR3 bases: TGTGCCAGCAGTCAACAGGGAGGTACAGATACGCAGTATTTT. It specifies CASSQQGGTDTQYF.

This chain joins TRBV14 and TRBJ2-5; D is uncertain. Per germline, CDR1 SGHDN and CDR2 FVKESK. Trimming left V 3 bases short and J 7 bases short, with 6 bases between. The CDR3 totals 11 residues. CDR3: CASSHLGTQYF. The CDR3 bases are TGTGCCAGCAGCCACCTGGGGACCCAGTACTTC.

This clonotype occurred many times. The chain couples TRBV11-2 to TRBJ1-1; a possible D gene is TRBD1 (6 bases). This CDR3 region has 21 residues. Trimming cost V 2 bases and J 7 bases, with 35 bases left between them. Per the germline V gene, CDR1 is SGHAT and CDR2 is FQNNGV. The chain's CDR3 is CASSLLRGGTLNHPGSVEAFF. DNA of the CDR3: TGTGCCAGCAGCTTACTGAGGGGGGGGACGCTAAACCACCCGGGGTCCGTTGAAGCTTTCTTT.

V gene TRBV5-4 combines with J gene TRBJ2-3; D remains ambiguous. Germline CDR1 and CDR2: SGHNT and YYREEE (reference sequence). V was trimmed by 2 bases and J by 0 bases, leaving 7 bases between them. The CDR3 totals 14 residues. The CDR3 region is CASSFIGSTDTQYF. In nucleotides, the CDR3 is TGTGCCAGCAGCTTTATCGGCAGCACAGATACGCAGTATTTT. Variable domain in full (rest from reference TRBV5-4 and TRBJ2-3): ETGVTQSPTHLIKTRGQQVTLRCSSQSGHNTVSWYQQALGQGPQFIFQYYREEENGRGNFPPRFSGLQFPNYSSELNVNALELDDSALYLCASSFIGSTDTQYFGPGTRLTVL.

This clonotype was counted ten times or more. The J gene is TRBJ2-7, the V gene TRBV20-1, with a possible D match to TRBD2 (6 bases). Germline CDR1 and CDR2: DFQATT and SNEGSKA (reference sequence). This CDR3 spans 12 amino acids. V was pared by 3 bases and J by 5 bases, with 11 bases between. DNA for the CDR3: TGCAGTGCTAGTAGGAGGGCGGACGAGCAGTACTTC. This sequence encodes CSASRRADEQYF.

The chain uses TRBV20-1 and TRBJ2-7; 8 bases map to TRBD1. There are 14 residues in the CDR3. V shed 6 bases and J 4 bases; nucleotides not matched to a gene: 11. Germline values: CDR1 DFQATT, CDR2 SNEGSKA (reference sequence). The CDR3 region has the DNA TGCAGTGCCCCGACGGGGACAGGCTCGTACGAGCAGTACTTC. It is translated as CSAPTGTGSYEQYF.

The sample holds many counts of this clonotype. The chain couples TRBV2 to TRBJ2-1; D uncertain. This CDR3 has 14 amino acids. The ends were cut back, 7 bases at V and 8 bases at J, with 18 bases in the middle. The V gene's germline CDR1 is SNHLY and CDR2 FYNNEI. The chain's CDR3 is CASNTAVGLDEQFF. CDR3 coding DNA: TGTGCCAGCAATACGGCTGTCGGCTTGGATGAGCAGTTCTTC.

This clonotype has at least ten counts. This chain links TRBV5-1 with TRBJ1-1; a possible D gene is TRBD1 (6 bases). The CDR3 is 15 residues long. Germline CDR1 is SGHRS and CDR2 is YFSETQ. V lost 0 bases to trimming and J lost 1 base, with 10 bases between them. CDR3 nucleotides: TGCGCCAGCAGCTTGGCGAGGGGGAGGAACACTGAAGCTTTCTTT. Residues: CASSLARGRNTEAFF. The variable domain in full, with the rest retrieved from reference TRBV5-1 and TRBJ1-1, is KAGVTQTPRYLIKTRGQQVTLSCSPISGHRSVSWYQQTPGQGLQFLFEYFSETQRNKGNFPGRFSGRQFSNSRSEMNVSTLELGDSALYLCASSLARGRNTEAFFGQGTRLTVV.

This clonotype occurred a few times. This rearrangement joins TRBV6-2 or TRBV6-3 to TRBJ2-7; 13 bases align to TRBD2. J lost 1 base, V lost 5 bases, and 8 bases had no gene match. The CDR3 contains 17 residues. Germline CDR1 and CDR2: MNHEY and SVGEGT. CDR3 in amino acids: CASSLPRTSGGSYEQYF. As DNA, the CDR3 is TGTGCCAGCAGTCTTCCAAGGACTAGCGGGGGATCCTACGAGCAGTACTTC.

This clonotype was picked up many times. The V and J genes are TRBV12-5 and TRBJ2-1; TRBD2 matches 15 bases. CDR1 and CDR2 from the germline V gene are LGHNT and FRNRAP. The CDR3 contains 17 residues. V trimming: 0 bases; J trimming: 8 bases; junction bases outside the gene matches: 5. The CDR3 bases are TGTGCTAGTGGTTTGGTCCTAGGACTAGCGGGAGGGCATGAGCAGTTCTTC. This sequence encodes CASGLVLGLAGGHEQFF.

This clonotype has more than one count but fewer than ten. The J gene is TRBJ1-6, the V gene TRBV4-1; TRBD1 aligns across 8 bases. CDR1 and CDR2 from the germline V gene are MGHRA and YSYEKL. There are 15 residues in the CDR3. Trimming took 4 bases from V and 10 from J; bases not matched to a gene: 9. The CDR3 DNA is TGCGCCAGCAGCCGTGAGGACAGGGCGGAATCACCCCTCCACTTT. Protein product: CASSREDRAESPLHF.

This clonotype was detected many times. The CDR3, as DNA: TGTGCCACTTTCCGGGACAGGGGTCGGGATGAGCAGTTCTTC. Its protein product is CATFRDRGRDEQFF. The chain recombines TRBV2 with TRBJ2-1; 10 positions agree with TRBD1. There are 14 residues in the CDR3. V trimming: 10 bases; J trimming: 8 bases; junction bases outside the gene matches: 11. CDR1 and CDR2 from the germline V gene are SNHLY and FYNNEI.

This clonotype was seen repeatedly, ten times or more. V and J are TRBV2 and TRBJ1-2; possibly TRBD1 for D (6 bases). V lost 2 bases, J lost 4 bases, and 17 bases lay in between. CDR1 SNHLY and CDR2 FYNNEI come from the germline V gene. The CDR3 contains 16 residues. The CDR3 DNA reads TGTGCCAGCAGTGAATTGGACAGACCCCAGGGCTATGGCTACACCTTC. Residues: CASSELDRPQGYGYTF.

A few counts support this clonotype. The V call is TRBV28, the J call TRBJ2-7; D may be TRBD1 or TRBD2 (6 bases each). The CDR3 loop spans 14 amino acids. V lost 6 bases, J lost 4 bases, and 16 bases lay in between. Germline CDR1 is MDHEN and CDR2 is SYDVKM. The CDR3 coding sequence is TGTGCCAGCAGCCCCGCTGGGGGGCAATACGAGCAGTACTTC. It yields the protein CASSPAGGQYEQYF.

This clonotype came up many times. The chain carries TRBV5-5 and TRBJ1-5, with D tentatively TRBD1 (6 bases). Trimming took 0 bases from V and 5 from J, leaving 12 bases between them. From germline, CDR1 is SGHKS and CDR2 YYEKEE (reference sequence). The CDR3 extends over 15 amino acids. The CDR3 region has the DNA TGTGCCAGCAGCTTGGATCCCAGGGGCTATCAGCCCCAGCATTTT. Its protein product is CASSLDPRGYQPQHF.

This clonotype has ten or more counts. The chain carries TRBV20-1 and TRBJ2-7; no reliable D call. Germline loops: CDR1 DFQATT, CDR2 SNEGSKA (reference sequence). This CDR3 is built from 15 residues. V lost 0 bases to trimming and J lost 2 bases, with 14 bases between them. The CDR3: CSARDQGTKPYEQYF. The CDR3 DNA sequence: TGCAGTGCTAGAGATCAAGGCACGAAGCCCTACGAGCAGTACTTC.

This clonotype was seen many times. CDR3 sequence reads: CASSTGVKETQYF. The CDR3 coding sequence is TGTGCCAGCTCCACAGGGGTTAAAGAGACCCAGTACTTC. The chain is built from TRBV7-8 and TRBJ2-5; 7 nucleotides line up with TRBD1. The CDR3 has 13 residues. Germline V gene lookup returns CDR1 SGHVS and CDR2 FQNEAQ. The ends lost 8 bases at V and 3 bases at J; junction bases unmatched: 6.